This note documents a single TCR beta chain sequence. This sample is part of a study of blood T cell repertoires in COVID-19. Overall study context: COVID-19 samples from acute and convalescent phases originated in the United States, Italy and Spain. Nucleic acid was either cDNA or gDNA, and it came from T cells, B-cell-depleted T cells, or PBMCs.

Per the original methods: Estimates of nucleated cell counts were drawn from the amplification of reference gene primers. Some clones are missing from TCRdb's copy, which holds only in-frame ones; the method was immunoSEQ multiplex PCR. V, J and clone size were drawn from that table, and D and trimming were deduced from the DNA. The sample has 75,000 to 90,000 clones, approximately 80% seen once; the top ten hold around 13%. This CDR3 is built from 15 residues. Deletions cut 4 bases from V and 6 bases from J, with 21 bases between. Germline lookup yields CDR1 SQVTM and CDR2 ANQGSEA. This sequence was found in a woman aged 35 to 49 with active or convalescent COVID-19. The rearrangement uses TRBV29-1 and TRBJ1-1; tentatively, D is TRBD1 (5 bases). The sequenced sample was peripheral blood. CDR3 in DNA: TGCAGCGTTGTAGTCGGCAGGGTATTAATGGCTGAAGCTTTCTTT. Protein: CSVVVGRVLMAEAFF. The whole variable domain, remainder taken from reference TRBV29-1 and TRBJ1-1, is SAVISQKPSRDICQRGTSLTIQCQVDSQVTMMFWYRQQPGQSLTLIATANQGSEATYESGFVIDKFPISRPNLTFSTLTVSNMSPEDSSIYLCSVVVGRVLMAEAFFGQGTRLTVV.